These 22 T cell receptor beta chains originate from one sample sequenced in a study of OX40 agonist ivuxolimab in advanced cancers. Clones were read by immunoSEQ multiplex PCR, and TCRdb kept only the in-frame ones, dropping some. This repertoire shows 62,000 or so clones, roughly 86% found once; its top ten account for roughly 2%. The material was CD4+ or CD8+ T cells sorted from blood, obtained in a trial of the OX40 agonist ivuxolimab. The receptors stem from an adult with an advanced solid tumor such as melanoma, head and neck, liver or kidney cancer.

This rearrangement joins TRBV5-1 to TRBJ2-3; tentative D call: TRBD2 (5 bases). CDR3 length: 16 residues. Trimming shortened V by 2 bases and J by 2 bases, and 15 bases separated the two germline ends. The germline gives CDR1 SGHRS, CDR2 YFSETQ. CDR3 sequence reads: CASSFDLAGVTDTQYF. CDR3 bases: TGCGCCAGCAGCTTTGATCTGGCGGGCGTCACAGATACGCAGTATTTT.

The chain recombines TRBV5-1 with TRBJ1-6; 8 positions agree with TRBD1. The CDR3 runs to 15 residues. The trim removed 0 bases at V and 10 bases at J, leaving 6 bases unmatched. Germline V lookup: CDR1 SGHRS, CDR2 YFSETQ. The CDR3: CASSLAGQGRSPLHF. CDR3 DNA sequence: TGCGCCAGCAGCTTGGCCGGACAGGGTCGATCACCCCTCCACTTT.

The V and J genes are TRBV4-3 and TRBJ2-5; D might be TRBD1 (6 bases). Germline V gives CDR1 LGHNA, CDR2 YSLEER. V lost 0 bases to trimming and J lost 4 bases, with 18 bases between them. The CDR3 runs to 17 residues. The DNA for the CDR3 is TGCGCCAGCAGCCAAGAGGTCTCCGCGACCAGGGGAGAGACCCAGTACTTC. This translates into CASSQEVSATRGETQYF.

To note about this clone: Additional DNA sequences in this sample encode the identical CDR3. This chain connects TRBV2 to TRBJ1-1; D uncertain. V lost 7 bases to trimming and J lost 3 bases, with 15 bases between them. From germline, CDR1 is SNHLY and CDR2 FYNNEI. The CDR3 has 14 residues. CDR3 nucleotide sequence: TGTGCCAGCACTCCAAGAGTTATGTACACTGAAGCTTTCTTT. This sequence encodes CASTPRVMYTEAFF. Complete variable domain (other parts from reference TRBV2 and TRBJ1-1): EPEVTQTPSHQVTQMGQEVILRCVPISNHLYFYWYRQILGQKVEFLVSFYNNEISEKSEIFDDQFSVERPDGSNFTLKIRSTKLEDSAMYFCASTPRVMYTEAFFGQGTRLTVV.

J is TRBJ2-7 and V is TRBV4-3; 8 nucleotides line up with TRBD1. The germline V gene has CDR1 LGHNA and CDR2 YSLEER. The V gene end was trimmed by 1 base and the J gene end by 2 bases; junction bases not matched to a gene: 4. CDR3 length: 15 amino acids. The CDR3 nucleotides read TGCGCCAGCAGCCAAGGAACAGGGGGTACCTACGAGCAGTACTTC. It translates to CASSQGTGGTYEQYF.

The V call is TRBV11-2, the J call TRBJ1-2, with a weak D call TRBD1 (5 bases). CDR1 SGHAT and CDR2 FQNNGV come from the germline V gene. The CDR3 runs 13 residues. V lost 2 bases to trimming and J lost 5 bases, with 9 bases between them. CDR3 bases: TGTGCCAGCAGCTTAATAACAGGATATGGCTACACCTTC. This gives the protein CASSLITGYGYTF.

V usage is TRBV7-2 and J usage is TRBJ2-3, with a tentative D call TRBD1 (5 bases). The CDR3 has 13 amino acids. Germline-derived CDR1 and CDR2 are SGHTA and FQGNSA. Trimming cost V 5 bases and J 9 bases, with 15 bases left between them. The CDR3 loop is CASSADQGFTQYF. The CDR3 bases are TGTGCCAGCAGCGCCGACCAGGGCTTCACGCAGTATTTT.

The genes are TRBV5-6 and TRBJ1-6; D unclear. CDR3 length: 11 residues. V was shortened by 2 bases and J by 15 bases, with 9 bases between the two germline ends. Germline V CDR1 and CDR2: SGHDT, YYEEEE. CDR3 DNA sequence: TGTGCCAGCAGCTTAGACCGCGACCTCCACTTT. Its protein is CASSLDRDLHF.

This chain uses TRBV19 with TRBJ2-7; D not resolved. V lost 5 bases and J lost 2, with 13 bases in between. This CDR3 contains 14 residues. Looked up from germline, CDR1 is LNHDA and CDR2 is SQIVND (reference sequence). CDR3 residues: CASSESRSPYEQYF. The CDR3 DNA reads as TGTGCCAGTAGTGAGAGCAGGTCCCCCTACGAGCAGTACTTC.

J is TRBJ2-2 and V is TRBV5-1, with unresolved D. V was pared by 0 bases and J by 1 base, with 4 bases between. This CDR3 is built from 14 residues. The V gene's germline CDR1 is SGHRS and CDR2 YFSETQ. Here the CDR3 reads CASSLGRNTGELFF. The CDR3, as DNA: TGCGCCAGCAGCTTGGGAAGGAACACCGGGGAGCTGTTTTTT.

The chain links TRBV18 to TRBJ1-1, with D tentatively TRBD1 (6 bases). Germline CDR1 is KGHSH and CDR2 is LQKENI. CDR3 length: 14 amino acids. Trimming shortened V by 3 bases and J by 0 bases, and 8 bases separated the two germline ends. CDR3 coding DNA: TGTGCCAGCTCACCTCAGGGGATGAACACTGAAGCTTTCTTT. Translating gives CASSPQGMNTEAFF.

The rearrangement uses TRBV10-1 and TRBJ2-1; 9 bases agree with TRBD1. The trim removed 5 bases at V and 4 bases at J, leaving 3 bases unmatched. Germline V CDR1 and CDR2: WNHNN, SYGVQD (reference sequence). The CDR3 covers 14 residues. In nucleotides, the CDR3 is TGCGCCAGCAGTAAGGACAGGGGATACAATGAGCAGTTCTTC. Translating it yields CASSKDRGYNEQFF.

The chain couples TRBV11-3 to TRBJ2-5; D unclear. The germline CDR1 and CDR2 sequences are SGHNT and YENEEA. The germline V and J ends were trimmed by 5 bases and 7 bases, with 17 bases remaining between them. The CDR3 extends over 14 amino acids. CDR3 sequence: CASSHSGSEVTQYF. CDR3 nucleotides: TGTGCCAGCAGCCACAGTGGCTCTGAGGTGACCCAGTACTTC.

This chain uses TRBV9 with TRBJ2-5, with D tentatively TRBD1 or TRBD2 (5 bases each). The CDR3 runs 13 residues. Trimming left V 6 bases short and J 4 bases short, with 13 bases between. The V gene's germline CDR1 is SGDLS and CDR2 YYNGEE. The CDR3 region is CASTRGIGETQYF. The CDR3 coding sequence is TGTGCCAGCACGAGGGGTATAGGAGAGACCCAGTACTTC.

The chain's CDR3 is CASRRDGDYGYTF. The CDR3 nucleotides read TGTGCCAGTAGAAGGGACGGCGACTATGGCTACACCTTC. The rearrangement joins TRBV19 to TRBJ1-2; perhaps TRBD1 as D (5 bases). The V gene's germline CDR1 is LNHDA and CDR2 SQIVND (reference sequence). The CDR3 spans 13 residues. Trimming left V 6 bases short and J 3 bases short, with 11 bases between.

This clone was recorded only once. The rearrangement joins TRBV11-3 to TRBJ2-7; 9 bases agree with TRBD1. CDR1 SGHNT and CDR2 YENEEA come from the germline V gene. The CDR3 has 14 amino acids. The V segment lost 5 bases and the J segment 6 bases; nucleotides outside the gene matches: 8. The CDR3 loop is CASSRWTGDTEQYF. In nucleotides, the CDR3 is TGTGCCAGCAGCCGCTGGACAGGGGACACCGAGCAGTACTTC.

The rearrangement links TRBV7-9 to TRBJ2-3, with TRBD2 as a possible D gene (5 bases). This CDR3 has 16 residues. CDR1 is SEHNR and CDR2 is FQNEAQ in the germline V gene (reference sequence). Trimming shortened V by 5 bases and J by 0 bases, and 15 bases separated the two germline ends. CDR3 in DNA: TGTGCCAGCAGCCCGGGTAGCGCCGCTAGCACAGATACGCAGTATTTT. Amino acid sequence: CASSPGSAASTDTQYF.

The rearrangement uses TRBV5-4 and TRBJ2-5; D possibly matches TRBD1 or TRBD2 (5 bases each). CDR1 is SGHNT, CDR2 YYREEE, per germline (reference sequence). The CDR3 is 15 residues long. Between the trimmed V and J ends, which lost 7 bases and 4 bases, there was a span of 20 bases. CDR3: CASGRDGKYGETQYF. In DNA form, the CDR3 reads TGTGCCAGCGGCCGGGACGGTAAATATGGAGAGACCCAGTACTTC.

The chain recombines TRBV19 with TRBJ1-1; maybe TRBD1 (5 bases). The CDR3 extends over 11 amino acids. The V and J ends lost 8 bases and 11 bases respectively, with 15 bases between them. Germline V CDR1 and CDR2: LNHDA, SQIVND (reference sequence). CDR3 region: CASGSRGLAFF. In DNA form, the CDR3 reads TGTGCCAGTGGGTCCCGGGGGTTGGCTTTCTTT.

The V call is TRBV5-4, the J call TRBJ1-2; TRBD1 agrees at 8 bases. The V gene's germline CDR1 is SGHNT and CDR2 YYREEE (reference sequence). This CDR3 has 15 amino acids. Trimming at V came to 4 bases and at J to 4 bases, leaving 9 bases not matched to a gene. The CDR3 sequence is CASSPGQGVTYGYTF. The CDR3 DNA reads TGTGCCAGCAGCCCTGGACAGGGTGTGACCTATGGCTACACCTTC.

V gene TRBV2 combines with J gene TRBJ2-2, with TRBD2 matching over 12 bases. The CDR3 contains 16 residues. Trimming at V came to 7 bases and at J to 4 bases, leaving 7 bases not matched to a gene. Germline V CDR1 and CDR2: SNHLY, FYNNEI. In nucleotides, the CDR3 is TGTGCCAGCACCGGCCTAGCGGGGGGGCCCACCGGGGAGCTGTTTTTT. Encoded protein: CASTGLAGGPTGELFF.

This clone is a singleton in its sample. The rearrangement joins TRBV5-1 to TRBJ1-3; no reliable D call. The CDR3 is made up of 15 amino acids. V lost 0 bases to trimming and J lost 0 bases, with 7 bases between them. CDR1 SGHRS and CDR2 YFSETQ come from the germline V gene. The CDR3 is CASSLDGYSGNTIYF. CDR3 bases: TGCGCCAGCAGCTTGGACGGATACTCTGGAAACACCATATATTTT.